Below, 26 T cell receptor beta chains from the same sample are listed, as sequenced in a study of CD4 T cells in relation to SARS-CoV-2 and coronaviruses. Sequenced by immunoSEQ multiplex PCR; TCRdb stores in-frame clones only, minus some. The sample lists about 36,000 clones; 70% to 80% were seen once. The antigens of these receptors remain unknown. The sample taken for sequencing was memory CD4+ T cells from PBMCs, cultured in vitro. The receptors were sampled from an adult with COVID-19.

This chain uses TRBV18 with TRBJ1-2; 12 bases align to TRBD1. The CDR3 runs 16 residues. Per germline, CDR1 KGHSH and CDR2 LQKENI. After removal of 3 bases from V and 7 bases from J, the junction contained 9 bases not matched to a gene. The CDR3 DNA reads as TGTGCCAGCTCACCGAACGCGGGACAGGGGGCGGCTGGCTACACCTTC. This gives the protein CASSPNAGQGAAGYTF.

By sample fraction, this clone is medium-sized. The chain combines TRBV15 with TRBJ2-3; 11 nucleotides agree with TRBD2. The CDR3 consists of 15 residues. Trimming took 4 bases from V and 4 from J; bases not matched to a gene: 4. The germline V gene has CDR1 LNHNV and CDR2 YYDKDF (reference sequence). This chain's CDR3 is CATSTGLADSDTQYF. In nucleotides, the CDR3 is TGTGCCACCAGCACGGGACTAGCGGACTCAGATACGCAGTATTTT.

This chain links TRBV2 with TRBJ2-7; TRBD2 is a possible D gene (6 bases). Germline assignment: CDR1 SNHLY and CDR2 FYNNEI. CDR3 length: 14 residues. The ends were cut back, 6 bases at V and 2 bases at J, with 14 bases in the middle. The CDR3 here is CASRRSGLAYEQYF. In nucleotides, the CDR3 is TGTGCCAGCAGGAGGTCGGGACTCGCCTACGAGCAGTACTTC. Full variable domain (rest looked up from reference TRBV2 and TRBJ2-7): EPEVTQTPSHQVTQMGQEVILRCVPISNHLYFYWYRQILGQKVEFLVSFYNNEISEKSEIFDDQFSVERPDGSNFTLKIRSTKLEDSAMYFCASRRSGLAYEQYFGPGTRLTVT.

The chain employs TRBV4-1 and TRBJ2-7, with D uncertain. V gave up 0 bases and J gave up 7 bases, with 19 bases separating them. This CDR3 has 16 amino acids. Per the germline V gene, CDR1 is MGHRA and CDR2 is YSYEKL. CDR3 bases: TGCGCCAGCAGCCAAGAGGCGGCTAACCCTTCCTGGGAGCAGTACTTC. It codes for CASSQEAANPSWEQYF.

The CDR3 DNA follows: TGCGCCAGCAGCTTGATGGGAGATTCCTACGAGCAGTACTTC. Encoded protein: CASSLMGDSYEQYF. The chain employs TRBV5-1 and TRBJ2-7, with D possibly being TRBD2 (5 bases). V was pared by 1 base and J by 1 base, with 9 bases between. The CDR3 consists of 14 residues. Germline lookup yields CDR1 SGHRS and CDR2 YFSETQ.

V is TRBV7-3 and J is TRBJ2-3; D not certain. The V gene's germline CDR1 is SGHTA and CDR2 FQGTGA. The CDR3 extends over 13 amino acids. V dropped 0 bases and J dropped 1 base, with 2 bases sitting between them. As DNA, the CDR3 is TGTGCCAGCAGCTTAACCGGCACAGATACGCAGTATTTT. It specifies CASSLTGTDTQYF. The full variable domain, completed using reference TRBV7-3 and TRBJ2-3, is GAGVSQTPSNKVTEKGKYVELRCDPISGHTALYWYRQSLGQGPEFLIYFQGTGAADDSGLPNDRFFAVRPEGSVSTLKIQRTERGDSAVYLCASSLTGTDTQYFGPGTRLTVL.

The chain combines TRBV28 with TRBJ2-7; possibly TRBD1 or TRBD2 for D (6 bases each). Deletions cut 3 bases from V and 2 bases from J, with 14 bases between. This CDR3 has 15 residues. Per germline, CDR1 MDHEN and CDR2 SYDVKM. The CDR3 sequence is CASSFREGGTYEQYF. CDR3 bases: TGTGCCAGCAGTTTTCGTGAAGGGGGGACCTACGAGCAGTACTTC.

A word on this clone: Mismatch with germline at one junction end may stem from a read error. V and J are TRBV6-4 and TRBJ2-7; D ambiguous. The germline gives CDR1 MRHNA, CDR2 SNTAGT. This CDR3 region has 12 residues. CDR3 residues: CASSDRPYGQYF. The CDR3 DNA is TGTGCCAGCAGTGACCGCCCGTACGGGCAGTACTTC.

This rearrangement joins TRBV5-1 to TRBJ1-4; TRBD1 matches at 7 bases. Germline trimming cut 4 bases from V and 4 bases from J; bases unmatched to any gene: 4. Germline CDR1 reads SGHRS; CDR2 reads YFSETQ. The CDR3 is 14 amino acids. The DNA of the CDR3 is TGCGCCAGCAGCCCGGGACAGATTAATGAAAAACTGTTTTTT. Amino acids: CASSPGQINEKLFF.

This clone was picked up a small number of times. The V gene is TRBV7-2, the J gene TRBJ1-1; the D is unclear. V was shortened by 6 bases and J by 1 base, with 9 bases between the two germline ends. Germline lookup yields CDR1 SGHTA and CDR2 FQGNSA. The CDR3 loop spans 13 amino acids. CDR3 sequence (DNA): TGTGCCAGCAGACGACAACCGAACACTGAAGCTTTCTTT. It codes for CASRRQPNTEAFF. Filled out from reference TRBV7-2 and TRBJ1-1, the complete variable domain reads GAGVSQSPSNKVTEKGKDVELRCDPISGHTALYWYRQSLGQGLEFLIYFQGNSAPDKSGLPSDRFSAERTGGSVSTLTIQRTQQEDSAVYLCASRRQPNTEAFFGQGTRLTVV.

This sequence joins TRBV6-6 and TRBJ2-7; 8 bases are a match to TRBD1. Per germline, CDR1 MNHNY and CDR2 SVGAGI (reference sequence). V was pared by 5 bases and J by 2 bases, with 8 bases of the junction left unmatched. The CDR3 has 15 amino acids. This CDR3 is CASSRDRIIPYEQYF. As DNA, the CDR3 is TGTGCCAGCAGTAGGGACAGGATCATCCCCTACGAGCAGTACTTC.

The rearrangement joins TRBV5-1 to TRBJ1-1; a weak D match, TRBD1 (5 bases). The V end lost 4 bases, the J end lost 1 base, and 14 bases lay between the germline ends. The CDR3 extends over 15 amino acids. CDR1 SGHRS and CDR2 YFSETQ come from the germline V gene. DNA of the CDR3: TGCGCCAGCAGCCCGCAGGGCAGGGAGAACACTGAAGCTTTCTTT. This codes for CASSPQGRENTEAFF.

The chain is built from TRBV18 and TRBJ2-2; 8 bases line up with TRBD1. CDR1 and CDR2 from the germline V gene are KGHSH and LQKENI. V gave up 5 bases and J gave up 0 bases; unmatched junction bases: 8. This CDR3 spans 17 amino acids. This CDR3 reads CASSSGTGLTNTGELFF. In DNA form, the CDR3 reads TGTGCCAGCTCATCCGGGACAGGATTGACGAACACCGGGGAGCTGTTTTTT.

This chain joins TRBV5-6 and TRBJ2-7; the D is unclear. This CDR3 contains 15 residues. Trimming shortened V by 4 bases and J by 5 bases, and 19 bases separated the two germline ends. Looked up from germline, CDR1 is SGHDT and CDR2 is YYEEEE. The CDR3 nucleotides read TGTGCCAGCAGCCCTACCGGACGGGCCGACAACGAGCAGTACTTC. Protein: CASSPTGRADNEQYF.

CDR3: CASSQDSYGYTF. DNA of the CDR3: TGTGCCAGCTCACAAGACTCCTATGGCTACACCTTC. The J gene is TRBJ1-2, the V gene TRBV18; no clear D. Germline loops: CDR1 KGHSH, CDR2 LQKENI. The CDR3 spans 12 residues. V was clipped by 4 bases and J by 4 bases, with 7 bases between them.

The CDR3 sequence: CASSLGQENGPQHF. In nucleotides, the CDR3 is TGCGCCAGCAGCCTAGGGCAGGAGAATGGGCCCCAGCATTTT. This sequence joins TRBV5-1 and TRBJ1-5, with D hard to call. V dropped 4 bases and J dropped 9 bases, with 17 bases sitting between them. This CDR3 is built from 14 residues. CDR1 SGHRS and CDR2 YFSETQ come from the germline V gene.

Here the CDR3 DNA reads TGTGCCAGCAGCCAATCCCCGACCCAGGGATATAAAGAGACCCAGTACTTC. Its translation: CASSQSPTQGYKETQYF. The gene calls are TRBV4-2 and TRBJ2-5; maybe TRBD1 (5 bases). Germline CDR1 reads LGHNA; CDR2 reads YNFKEQ. V lost 2 bases to trimming and J lost 3 bases, with 19 bases between them. The CDR3 sequence is 17 residues long.

The J gene is TRBJ2-7, the V gene TRBV4-3; D not resolved. Looked up from germline, CDR1 is LGHNA and CDR2 is YSLEER. The V gene lost 0 bases and the J gene lost 2 bases, with 11 bases spanning the gap. CDR3 length: 15 residues. The CDR3 loop is CASSQDSTATYEQYF. CDR3 in DNA: TGCGCCAGCAGCCAAGATTCAACAGCGACCTACGAGCAGTACTTC.

The chain couples TRBV12-3 or TRBV12-4 to TRBJ2-7; D might be TRBD1 (6 bases). The germline V and J ends were trimmed by 6 bases and 7 bases, with 13 bases remaining between them. The CDR3 runs to 12 residues. The CDR3 DNA follows: TGTGCCAGCAGCAAGACAGGACGTGAGCAGTACTTC. Translation: CASSKTGREQYF.

V is TRBV5-1 and J is TRBJ2-2, with a possible D match to TRBD2 (5 bases). There are 15 residues in the CDR3. Germline CDR1 SGHRS, CDR2 YFSETQ. The V and J ends lost 6 bases and 2 bases respectively, with 14 bases between them. The CDR3 is CASTSRTSNTGELFF. The CDR3 coding sequence is TGCGCCAGCACCTCCCGGACTTCTAACACCGGGGAGCTGTTTTTT.

This chain uses TRBV19 with TRBJ1-4; D not certain. Looked up from germline, CDR1 is LNHDA and CDR2 is SQIVND (reference sequence). CDR3 length: 13 residues. V lost 7 bases and J lost 8, with 14 bases in between. Written as DNA, the CDR3 is TGTGCCAGTAACAGCAAGGGCCGCGAAAAACTGTTTTTT. Translated: CASNSKGREKLFF.

CDR3 protein: CASSLQQYEQYF. In DNA form, the CDR3 reads TGTGCCAGCAGTTTACAACAATACGAGCAGTACTTC. The chain has TRBV27 and TRBJ2-7; D gene ambiguous. The CDR3 length is 12 residues. Germline-derived CDR1 and CDR2 are MNHEY and SMNVEV (reference sequence). Trimming took off 2 bases at V and 4 bases at J, with 6 bases between the two ends.

The gene calls are TRBV19 and TRBJ2-7, with TRBD2 identical over 12 bases. This CDR3 region has 15 residues. Germline CDR1 is LNHDA and CDR2 is SQIVND (reference sequence). Unmatched junction bases numbered 8, after V lost 6 bases and J lost 5 bases. CDR3 in DNA: TGTGCCAGTAGACCGACTAGCGGGAGCGTCAACGAGCAGTACTTC. It yields the protein CASRPTSGSVNEQYF.

This chain connects TRBV6-5 to TRBJ2-7; 7 bases are shared with TRBD1. The V segment lost 2 bases and the J segment 1 base; nucleotides outside the gene matches: 5. Germline-derived CDR1 and CDR2 are MNHEY and SVGAGI. This CDR3 contains 15 residues. CDR3 amino acids: CASSYLRDSSYEQYF. As DNA, the CDR3 is TGTGCCAGCAGTTACCTCCGGGACAGTTCCTACGAGCAGTACTTC.

V gene TRBV5-1 combines with J gene TRBJ2-3; 16 nucleotides align to TRBD2. The CDR3 is made up of 16 amino acids. The trim removed 2 bases at V and 5 bases at J, leaving 2 bases unmatched. CDR1 is SGHRS, CDR2 YFSETQ, per germline. The DNA for the CDR3 is TGCGCCAGCAGCTTAGGGACTAGCGGGAGGGTAGATACGCAGTATTTT. It codes for CASSLGTSGRVDTQYF.

This clone was seen just once. The CDR3 nucleotides are TGTGCCAGCAGTAGATCCGGGACAAAGGAGCAGTTCTTC. It specifies CASSRSGTKEQFF. V gene TRBV6-5 combines with J gene TRBJ2-1, with D perhaps matching TRBD1 (6 bases). V was trimmed by 5 bases and J by 10 bases, leaving 15 bases between them. The CDR3 is 13 residues long. From germline, CDR1 is MNHEY and CDR2 SVGAGI.